This T cell receptor beta chain appears in the sequencing data of a study of response to subunit inactivated influenza vaccine. Whole-study findings and limits: Every seasonal influenza vaccination brings in few new T cells, the authors suggested.

Via MiXCR, TCRdb re-called the RT-PCR reads, giving one row per CDR3 protein. There are hundreds of thousands of distinct CDR3 sequences in the sample; roughly 8.2% occur only once, and roughly 13% lies in the top ten. In regard to this clonotype: The antigen remains undetermined.

CDR3 size: 16 residues. V was cut by 3 bases and J by 2 bases, with 16 bases left in between. Germline CDR1 reads SGHTA; CDR2 reads FQGNSA. The rearrangement links TRBV7-2 to TRBJ1-2, with unresolved D. Here the sequenced sample was PBMCs from blood, taken roughly 24 months after vaccination. This clonotype was sampled from a man between 50 and 75 years old who received an inactivated influenza vaccine. CDR3 in DNA: TGTGCCAGCAGCTTGAGGAGGGTGGTTGGAAACTATGGCTACACCTTC. This translates into CASSLRRVVGNYGYTF.